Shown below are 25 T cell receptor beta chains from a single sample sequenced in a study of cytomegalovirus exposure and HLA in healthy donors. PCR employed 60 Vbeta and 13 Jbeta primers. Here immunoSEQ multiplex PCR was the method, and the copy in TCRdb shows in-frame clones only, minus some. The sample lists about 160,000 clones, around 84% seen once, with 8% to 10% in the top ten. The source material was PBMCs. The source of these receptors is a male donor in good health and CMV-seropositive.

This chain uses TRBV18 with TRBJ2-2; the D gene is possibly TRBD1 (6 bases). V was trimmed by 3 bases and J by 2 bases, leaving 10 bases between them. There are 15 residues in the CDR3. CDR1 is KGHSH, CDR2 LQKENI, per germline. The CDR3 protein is CASSPGQINTGELFF. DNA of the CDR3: TGTGCCAGCTCACCCGGACAGATTAACACCGGGGAGCTGTTTTTT.

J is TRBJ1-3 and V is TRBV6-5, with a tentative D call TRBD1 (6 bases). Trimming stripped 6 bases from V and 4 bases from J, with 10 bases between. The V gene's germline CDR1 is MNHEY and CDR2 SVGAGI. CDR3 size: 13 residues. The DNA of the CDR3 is TGTGCCAGCAGCTTGGGACAAGGAAACACCATATATTTT. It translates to CASSLGQGNTIYF.

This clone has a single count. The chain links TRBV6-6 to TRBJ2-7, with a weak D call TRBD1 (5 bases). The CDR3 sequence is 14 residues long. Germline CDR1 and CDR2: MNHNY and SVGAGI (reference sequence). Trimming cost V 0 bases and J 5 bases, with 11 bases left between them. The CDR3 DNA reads TGTGCCAGCAGTTACTCCAGGGTTAATGACGAGCAGTACTTC. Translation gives CASSYSRVNDEQYF.

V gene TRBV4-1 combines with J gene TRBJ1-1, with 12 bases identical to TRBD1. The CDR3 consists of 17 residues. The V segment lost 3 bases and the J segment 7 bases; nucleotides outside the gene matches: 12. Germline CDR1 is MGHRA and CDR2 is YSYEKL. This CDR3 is CASSQSRWDRGRDEAFF. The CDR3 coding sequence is TGCGCCAGCAGCCAGTCGCGGTGGGACAGGGGGCGAGATGAAGCTTTCTTT.

The DNA for the CDR3 is TGTGCCATCAGTGAGGACACTCCTGAAGCTTTCTTT. It specifies CAISEDTPEAFF. The V and J genes are TRBV10-3 and TRBJ1-1; no reliable D call. The CDR3 extends over 12 amino acids. CDR1 is ENHRY, CDR2 SYGVKD, per germline. V was trimmed by 2 bases and J by 6 bases, leaving 7 bases between them.

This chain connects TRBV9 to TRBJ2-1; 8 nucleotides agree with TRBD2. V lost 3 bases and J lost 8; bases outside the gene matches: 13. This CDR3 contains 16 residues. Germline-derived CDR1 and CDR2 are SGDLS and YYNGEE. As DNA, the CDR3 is TGTGCCAGCAGCGCCGATCACGGGAGGGCCATGTATGAGCAGTTCTTC. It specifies CASSADHGRAMYEQFF.

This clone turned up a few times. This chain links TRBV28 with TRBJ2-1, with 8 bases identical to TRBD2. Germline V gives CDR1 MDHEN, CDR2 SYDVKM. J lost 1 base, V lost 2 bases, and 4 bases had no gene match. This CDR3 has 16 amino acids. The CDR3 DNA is TGTGCCAGCAGTTTACTAACTAGCGGATCCTACAATGAGCAGTTCTTC. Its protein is CASSLLTSGSYNEQFF.

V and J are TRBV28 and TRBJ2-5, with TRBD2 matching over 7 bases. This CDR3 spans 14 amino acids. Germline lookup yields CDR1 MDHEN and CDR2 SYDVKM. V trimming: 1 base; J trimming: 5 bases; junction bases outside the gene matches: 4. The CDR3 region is CASSLLREPETQYF. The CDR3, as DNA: TGTGCCAGCAGTTTATTGCGGGAGCCGGAGACCCAGTACTTC. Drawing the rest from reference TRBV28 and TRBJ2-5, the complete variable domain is DVKVTQSSRYLVKRTGEKVFLECVQDMDHENMFWYRQDPGLGLRLIYFSYDVKMKEKGDIPEGYSVSREKKERFSLILESASTNQTSMYLCASSLLREPETQYFGPGTRLLVL.

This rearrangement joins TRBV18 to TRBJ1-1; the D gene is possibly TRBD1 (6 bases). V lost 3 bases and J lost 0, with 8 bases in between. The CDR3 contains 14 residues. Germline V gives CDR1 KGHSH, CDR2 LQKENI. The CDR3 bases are TGTGCCAGCTCACCTGGGACACTGAACACTGAAGCTTTCTTT. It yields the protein CASSPGTLNTEAFF. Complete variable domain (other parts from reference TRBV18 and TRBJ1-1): NAGVMQNPRHLVRRRGQEARLRCSPMKGHSHVYWYRQLPEEGLKFMVYLQKENIIDESGMPKERFSAEFPKEGPSILRIQQVVRGDSAAYFCASSPGTLNTEAFFGQGTRLTVV.

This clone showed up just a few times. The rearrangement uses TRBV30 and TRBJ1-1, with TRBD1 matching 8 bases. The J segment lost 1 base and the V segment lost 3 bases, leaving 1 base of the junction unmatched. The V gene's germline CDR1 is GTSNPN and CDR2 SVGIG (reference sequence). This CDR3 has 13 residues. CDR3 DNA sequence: TGTGCCTGGAGCGGGACAGGGAACACTGAAGCTTTCTTT. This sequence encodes CAWSGTGNTEAFF. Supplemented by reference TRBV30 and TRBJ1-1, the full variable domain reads SQTIHQWPATLVQPVGSPLSLECTVEGTSNPNLYWYRQAAGRGLQLLFYSVGIGQISSEVPQNLSASRPQDRQFILSSKKLLLSDSGFYLCAWSGTGNTEAFFGQGTRLTVV.

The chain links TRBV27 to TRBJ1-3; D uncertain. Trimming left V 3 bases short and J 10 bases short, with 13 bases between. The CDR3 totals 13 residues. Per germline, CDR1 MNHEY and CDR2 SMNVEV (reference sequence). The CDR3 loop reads CASSFRPRETIYF. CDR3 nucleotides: TGTGCCAGCAGTTTCCGCCCCCGCGAAACCATATATTTT.

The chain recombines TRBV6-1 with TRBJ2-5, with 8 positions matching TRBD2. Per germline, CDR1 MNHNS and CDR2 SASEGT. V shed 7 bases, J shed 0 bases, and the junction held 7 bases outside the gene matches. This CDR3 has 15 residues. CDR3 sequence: CASNPSGPYQETQYF. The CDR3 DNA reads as TGTGCCAGCAACCCTAGCGGGCCCTACCAAGAGACCCAGTACTTC.

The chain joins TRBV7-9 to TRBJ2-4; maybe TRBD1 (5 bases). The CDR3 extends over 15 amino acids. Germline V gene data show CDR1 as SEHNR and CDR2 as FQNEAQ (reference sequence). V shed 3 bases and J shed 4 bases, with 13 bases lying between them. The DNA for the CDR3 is TGTGCCAGCAGCTTTAGGGGCACAGCTAAAAACATTCAGTACTTC. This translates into CASSFRGTAKNIQYF.

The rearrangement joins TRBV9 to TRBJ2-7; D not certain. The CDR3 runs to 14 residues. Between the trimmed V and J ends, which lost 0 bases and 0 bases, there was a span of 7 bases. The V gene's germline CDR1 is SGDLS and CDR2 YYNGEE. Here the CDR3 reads CASSVASNSYEQYF. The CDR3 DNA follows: TGTGCCAGCAGCGTAGCTAGTAACTCCTACGAGCAGTACTTC.

The DNA for the CDR3 is TGTGCCAGCAGCAAAGCAGGGGGCTGTGAGCAGTTCTTC. It specifies CASSKAGGCEQFF. The chain is built from TRBV21-1 and TRBJ2-1; the table's D call of TRBD1 was not tested on the DNA. TRBV21-1 is recorded as a pseudogene. The CDR3 extends over 13 amino acids.

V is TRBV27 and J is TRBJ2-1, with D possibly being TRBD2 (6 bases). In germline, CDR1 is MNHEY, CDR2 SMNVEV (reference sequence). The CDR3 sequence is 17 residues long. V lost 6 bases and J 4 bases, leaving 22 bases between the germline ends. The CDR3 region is CASSPGGRDPNYNEQFF. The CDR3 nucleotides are TGTGCCAGCAGCCCCGGGGGACGGGACCCAAATTACAATGAGCAGTTCTTC.

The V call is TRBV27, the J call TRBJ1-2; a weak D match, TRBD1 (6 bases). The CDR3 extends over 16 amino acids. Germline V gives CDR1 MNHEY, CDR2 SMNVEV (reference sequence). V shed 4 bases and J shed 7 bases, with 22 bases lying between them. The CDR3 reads CASSYLTGSLMGGYTF. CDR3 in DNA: TGTGCCAGCAGTTATTTGACAGGCTCCCTAATGGGTGGCTACACCTTC.

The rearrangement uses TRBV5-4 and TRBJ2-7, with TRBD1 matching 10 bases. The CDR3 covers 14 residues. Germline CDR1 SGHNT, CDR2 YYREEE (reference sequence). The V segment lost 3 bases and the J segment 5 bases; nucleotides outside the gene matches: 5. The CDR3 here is CASSSAGTGDEQYF. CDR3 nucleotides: TGTGCCAGCAGCTCAGCCGGGACAGGGGACGAGCAGTACTTC.

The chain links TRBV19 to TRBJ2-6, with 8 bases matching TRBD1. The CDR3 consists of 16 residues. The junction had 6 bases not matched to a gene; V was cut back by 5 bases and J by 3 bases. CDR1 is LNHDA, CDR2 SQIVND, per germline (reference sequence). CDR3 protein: CASSRQGAGGANVLTF. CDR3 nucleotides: TGTGCCAGTAGTCGGCAGGGGGCGGGTGGGGCCAACGTCCTGACTTTC.

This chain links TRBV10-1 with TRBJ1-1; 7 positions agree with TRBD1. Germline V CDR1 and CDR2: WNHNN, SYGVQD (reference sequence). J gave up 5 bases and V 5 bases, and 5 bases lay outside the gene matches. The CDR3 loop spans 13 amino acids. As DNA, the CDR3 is TGCGCCAGCAGTTCCTCAGGGGGAACTGAAGCTTTCTTT. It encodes CASSSSGGTEAFF.

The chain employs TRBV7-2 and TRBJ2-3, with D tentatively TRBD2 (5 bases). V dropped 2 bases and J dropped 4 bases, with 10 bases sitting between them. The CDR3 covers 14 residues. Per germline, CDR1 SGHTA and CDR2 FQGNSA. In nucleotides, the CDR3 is TGTGCCAGCAGCTTATCATCCGGGGCAGATACGCAGTATTTT. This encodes CASSLSSGADTQYF.

CDR3 sequence: CASSIPLLLTGGYGYTF. In DNA form, the CDR3 reads TGTGCCAGCAGCATACCCCTCCTTCTAACAGGGGGCTATGGCTACACCTTC. V is TRBV28 and J is TRBJ1-2; 8 nucleotides align to TRBD1. The CDR3 consists of 17 residues. V gave up 6 bases and J gave up 4 bases; unmatched junction bases: 16. Germline values: CDR1 MDHEN, CDR2 SYDVKM.

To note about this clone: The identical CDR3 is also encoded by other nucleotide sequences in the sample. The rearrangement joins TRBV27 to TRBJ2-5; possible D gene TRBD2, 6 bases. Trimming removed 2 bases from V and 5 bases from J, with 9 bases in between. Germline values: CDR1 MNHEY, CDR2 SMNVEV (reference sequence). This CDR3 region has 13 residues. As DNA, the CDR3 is TGTGCCAGCAGTTTACGGGAGCGGGAGACCCAGTACTTC. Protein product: CASSLRERETQYF.

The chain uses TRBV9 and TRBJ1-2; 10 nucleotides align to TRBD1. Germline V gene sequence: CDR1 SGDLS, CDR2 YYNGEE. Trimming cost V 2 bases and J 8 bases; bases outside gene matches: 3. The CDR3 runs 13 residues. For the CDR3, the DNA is TGTGCCAGCAGCGTCGACAGGGGGCGAGGCTACACCTTC. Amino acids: CASSVDRGRGYTF.

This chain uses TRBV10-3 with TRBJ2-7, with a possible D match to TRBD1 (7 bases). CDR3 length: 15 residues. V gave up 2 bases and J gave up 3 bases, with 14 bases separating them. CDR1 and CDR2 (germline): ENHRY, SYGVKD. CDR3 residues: CAISEPAGQNYEQYF. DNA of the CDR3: TGTGCCATCAGTGAGCCGGCGGGACAGAACTACGAGCAGTACTTC.